The 10 T cell receptor beta chains below all came from one sample that was sequenced in a study of shared clonotypes between healthy human individuals (dated by TCRdb to the early 2020s). Library creation used the immunoSEQ multiplex PCR assay. TCRdb limited this immuneACCESS table to in-frame rearrangements with V and J called. A share of clones is missing; checked studies link under half to unresolved V genes, and the rest is unexplained. This sample comprises about 2 million clones, 95% of them detected only once. In total, the top ten clones hold more than 0.1% of the sample. The sample was naive CD4+ T cells sorted from blood. Per the publication, the cell subset or site label means: CD45RA+ positively selected. These receptors were obtained from a man aged 18-30 years in good health.

The chain links TRBV7-2 to TRBJ2-7; tentatively, D is TRBD2 (5 bases). Trimming shortened V by 6 bases and J by 7 bases, and 13 bases separated the two germline ends. The germline V gene encodes CDR1 SGHTA and CDR2 FQGNSA. CDR3 length: 12 residues. The CDR3 sequence is CASRSGSREQYF. The CDR3 nucleotides read TGTGCCAGCAGAAGCGGATCCCGGGAGCAGTACTTC.

This chain joins TRBV4-1 and TRBJ2-3; D is uncertain. V gave up 1 base and J gave up 3 bases, with 23 bases separating them. CDR1 and CDR2 (germline): MGHRA, YSYEKL. The CDR3 spans 19 residues. The CDR3 DNA is TGCGCCAGCAGCCAAGGAATGGTGGTGTTGAGCGCCGAAACAGATACGCAGTATTTT. The encoded protein is CASSQGMVVLSAETDTQYF.

This clone was seen once. The chain carries TRBV11-2 and TRBJ2-7; 10 bases are a match to TRBD2. V was pared by 0 bases and J by 3 bases, with 8 bases of the junction left unmatched. CDR3 length: 17 amino acids. Germline CDR1 is SGHAT and CDR2 is FQNNGV. CDR3 in DNA: TGTGCCAGCAGCTTAGATCGCCGGGTAGCGGGGGGCTACGAGCAGTACTTC. Its protein product is CASSLDRRVAGGYEQYF. Combining the CDR3 with reference TRBV11-2 and TRBJ2-7 gives the whole variable domain EAGVAQSPRYKIIEKRQSVAFWCNPISGHATLYWYQQILGQGPKLLIQFQNNGVVDDSQLPKDRFSAERLKGVDSTLKIQPAKLEDSAVYLCASSLDRRVAGGYEQYFGPGTRLTVT.

The gene calls are TRBV19 and TRBJ2-1; TRBD2 might be the D (5 bases). V was cut by 3 bases and J by 8 bases, with 14 bases left in between. Germline-derived CDR1 and CDR2 are LNHDA and SQIVND (reference sequence). The CDR3 runs to 14 residues. In DNA form, the CDR3 reads TGTGCCAGTAGTATGCTGTGGACGGAGGATGAGCAGTTCTTC. Translation gives CASSMLWTEDEQFF.

This chain uses TRBV7-2 with TRBJ1-2; no definite D call. V lost 1 base to trimming and J lost 2 bases, with 8 bases between them. The CDR3 runs to 14 residues. Germline CDR1 and CDR2: SGHTA and FQGNSA. DNA of the CDR3: TGTGCCAGCAGCTTAGATACGGGCAACTATGGCTACACCTTC. Its translation is CASSLDTGNYGYTF.

CDR3: CAWSVGREALLANTGELFF. The CDR3 DNA reads TGTGCCTGGAGTGTTGGCAGGGAGGCTCTACTAGCCAACACCGGGGAGCTGTTTTTT. The chain uses TRBV30 and TRBJ2-2; perhaps TRBD2 as D (6 bases). From germline, CDR1 is GTSNPN and CDR2 SVGIG (reference sequence). The CDR3 runs 19 residues. Deletions cut 0 bases from V and 2 bases from J, with 22 bases between.

The chain employs TRBV29-1 and TRBJ2-3; no firm D call. This CDR3 spans 12 amino acids. The V end lost 7 bases, the J end lost 5 bases, and 13 bases lay between the germline ends. Germline V CDR1 and CDR2: SQVTM, ANQGSEA. CDR3 protein: CSAKASEDTQYF. CDR3 DNA: TGCAGCGCTAAGGCCTCGGAAGATACGCAGTATTTT.

The CDR3 DNA reads TGCGCCAGCAGCTTGGAACCGGGACAGGTGTATGGCTACACCTTC. Its translation is CASSLEPGQVYGYTF. The chain is built from TRBV5-1 and TRBJ1-2; TRBD1 matches 8 bases. This CDR3 is 15 amino acids long. In germline, CDR1 is SGHRS, CDR2 YFSETQ. V shed 0 bases and J 5 bases; nucleotides not matched to a gene: 6. The whole variable domain, filled in from reference TRBV5-1 and TRBJ1-2, reads KAGVTQTPRYLIKTRGQQVTLSCSPISGHRSVSWYQQTPGQGLQFLFEYFSETQRNKGNFPGRFSGRQFSNSRSEMNVSTLELGDSALYLCASSLEPGQVYGYTFGSGTRLTVV.

The chain uses TRBV28 and TRBJ1-4; 8 bases agree with TRBD1. V dropped 5 bases and J dropped 4; count of bases not matched to a gene: 3. The CDR3 runs 14 residues. Looked up from germline, CDR1 is MDHEN and CDR2 is SYDVKM. CDR3 DNA sequence: TGTGCCAGCAGTCGACAGGGGTTTAATGAAAAACTGTTTTTT. It codes for CASSRQGFNEKLFF.

This chain uses TRBV5-6 with TRBJ2-5; TRBD2 is a possible D gene (5 bases). Trimming left V 4 bases short and J 5 bases short, with 24 bases between. Germline-derived CDR1 and CDR2 are SGHDT and YYEEEE. The CDR3 contains 17 residues. CDR3 sequence (DNA): TGTGCCAGCAGCGCGAATAACGATACTAGGTTACAGGAGACCCAGTACTTC. This encodes CASSANNDTRLQETQYF.